This T cell receptor (beta chain) was identified during a study of cytomegalovirus exposure and HLA in healthy donors. Only in-frame clones appear in the TCRdb table, and some are missing; sequencing was by immunoSEQ multiplex PCR. Altogether around 150,000 clones are present, 80% to 85% being singletons, with the ten largest covering approximately 10%. The CDR3 is made up of 14 amino acids. Looked up from germline, CDR1 is SGDLS and CDR2 is YYNGEE. V was clipped by 4 bases and J by 4 bases; unmatched bases: 3. The V call is TRBV9, the J call TRBJ2-2, with TRBD2 matching over 8 bases. Sequencing was done on a sample of PBMCs. The TCR comes from a man aged 25 to 40 in good health and CMV-seropositive. DNA for the CDR3: TGTGCCAGCAGCCTCGGGACTAGCACCGGGGAGCTGTTTTTT. Translated: CASSLGTSTGELFF.